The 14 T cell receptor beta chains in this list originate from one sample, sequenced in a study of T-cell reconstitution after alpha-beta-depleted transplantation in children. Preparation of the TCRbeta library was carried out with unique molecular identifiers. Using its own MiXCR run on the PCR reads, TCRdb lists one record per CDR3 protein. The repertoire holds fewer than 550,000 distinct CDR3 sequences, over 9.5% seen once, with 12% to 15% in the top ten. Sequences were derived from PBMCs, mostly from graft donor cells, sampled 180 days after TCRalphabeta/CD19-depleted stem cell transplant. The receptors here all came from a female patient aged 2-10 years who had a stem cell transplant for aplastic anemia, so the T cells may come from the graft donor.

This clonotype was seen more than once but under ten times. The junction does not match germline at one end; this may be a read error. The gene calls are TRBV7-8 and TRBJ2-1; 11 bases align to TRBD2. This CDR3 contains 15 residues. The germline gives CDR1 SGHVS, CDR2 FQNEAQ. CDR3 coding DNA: TGTGCCAGCAGCGTAGCGGGAGGGCCCGGTAATGAGCAGTTCTTC. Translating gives CASSVAGGPGNEQFF.

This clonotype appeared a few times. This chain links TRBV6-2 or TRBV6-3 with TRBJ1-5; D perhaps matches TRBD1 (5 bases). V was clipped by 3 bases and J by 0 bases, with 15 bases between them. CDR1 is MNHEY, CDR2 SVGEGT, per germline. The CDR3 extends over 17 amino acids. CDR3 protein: CASSYDFGTLSNQPQHF. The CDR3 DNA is TGTGCCAGCAGTTATGACTTCGGGACCCTTAGCAATCAGCCCCAGCATTTT.

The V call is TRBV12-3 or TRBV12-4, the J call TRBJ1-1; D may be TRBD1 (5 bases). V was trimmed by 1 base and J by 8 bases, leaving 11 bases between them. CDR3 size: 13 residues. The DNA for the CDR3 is TGTGCCAGCAGTTTAGGGTTCAGGGCCGAAGCTTTCTTT. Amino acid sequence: CASSLGFRAEAFF.

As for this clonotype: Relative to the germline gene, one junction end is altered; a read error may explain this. The CDR3 region has the DNA TGTACCAGCAGTTTATGGGGTACCGAAATCTATGGCTACACCTTC. It specifies CTSSLWGTEIYGYTF. The J gene is TRBJ1-2, the V gene TRBV28; D call uncertain. The CDR3 runs to 15 residues. CDR1 MDHEN and CDR2 SYDVKM come from the germline V gene.

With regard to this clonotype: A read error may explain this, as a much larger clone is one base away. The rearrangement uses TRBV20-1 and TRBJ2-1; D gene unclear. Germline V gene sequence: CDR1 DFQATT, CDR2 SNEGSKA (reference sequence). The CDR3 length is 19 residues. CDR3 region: CCAPQNSQPSPGSYNEQFF. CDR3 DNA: TGCTGTGCTCCGCAGAACTCTCAACCCAGCCCCGGCTCCTACAATGAGCAGTTCTTC.

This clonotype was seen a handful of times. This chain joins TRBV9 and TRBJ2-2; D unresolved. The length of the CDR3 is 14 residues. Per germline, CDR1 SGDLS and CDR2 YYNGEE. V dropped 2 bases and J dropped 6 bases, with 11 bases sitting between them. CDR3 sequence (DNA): TGTGCCAGCAGCGTTAGAGCCTCATCCGGGGAGCTGTTTTTT. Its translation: CASSVRASSGELFF.

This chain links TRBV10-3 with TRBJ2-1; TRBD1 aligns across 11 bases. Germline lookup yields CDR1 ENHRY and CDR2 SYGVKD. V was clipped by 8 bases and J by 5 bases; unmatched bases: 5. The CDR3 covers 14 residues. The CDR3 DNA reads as TGTGCCATCTTACCGGGACAGGGGGACAATGAGCAGTTCTTC. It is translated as CAILPGQGDNEQFF.

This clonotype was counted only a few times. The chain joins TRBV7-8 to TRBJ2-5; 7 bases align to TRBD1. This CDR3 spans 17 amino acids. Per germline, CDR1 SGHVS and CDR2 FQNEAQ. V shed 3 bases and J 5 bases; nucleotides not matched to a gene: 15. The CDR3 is CASSFPRGTAWGETQYF. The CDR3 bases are TGTGCCAGCAGCTTCCCCCGAGGGACAGCCTGGGGGGAGACCCAGTACTTC.

Here the CDR3 reads CASSRRYFSYEQYF. The CDR3 DNA reads as TGTGCCAGCAGTCGTAGGTACTTCTCCTACGAGCAGTACTTC. The chain joins TRBV11-2 to TRBJ2-7; D gene unclear. V was clipped by 6 bases and J by 0 bases, with 12 bases between them. The CDR3 consists of 14 residues. Germline CDR1 reads SGHAT; CDR2 reads FQNNGV.

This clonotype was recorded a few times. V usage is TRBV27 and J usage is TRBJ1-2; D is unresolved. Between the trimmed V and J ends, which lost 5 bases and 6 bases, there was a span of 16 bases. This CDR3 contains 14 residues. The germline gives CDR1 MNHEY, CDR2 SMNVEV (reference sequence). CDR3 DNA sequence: TGTGCCAGCAGTCGCCGAGGCCCTTCGGATGGCTACACCTTC. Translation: CASSRRGPSDGYTF.

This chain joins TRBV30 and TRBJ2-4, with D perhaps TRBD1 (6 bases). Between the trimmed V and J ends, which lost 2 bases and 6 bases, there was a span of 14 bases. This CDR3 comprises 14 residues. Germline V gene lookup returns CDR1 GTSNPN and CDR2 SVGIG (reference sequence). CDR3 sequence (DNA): TGTGCCTGGAGTACATCCGGACAGATAAACATTCAGTACTTC. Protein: CAWSTSGQINIQYF. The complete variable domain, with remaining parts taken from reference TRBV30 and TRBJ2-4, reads SQTIHQWPATLVQPVGSPLSLECTVEGTSNPNLYWYRQAAGRGLQLLFYSVGIGQISSEVPQNLSASRPQDRQFILSSKKLLLSDSGFYLCAWSTSGQINIQYFGAGTRLSVL.

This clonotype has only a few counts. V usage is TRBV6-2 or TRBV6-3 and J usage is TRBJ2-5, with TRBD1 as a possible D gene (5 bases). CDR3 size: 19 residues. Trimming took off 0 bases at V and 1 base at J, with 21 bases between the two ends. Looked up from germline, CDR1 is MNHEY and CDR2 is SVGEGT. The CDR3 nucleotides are TGTGCCAGCAGTTACTCGAATTCTCGGCAGGGTCATAGCCAAGAGACCCAGTACTTC. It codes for CASSYSNSRQGHSQETQYF.

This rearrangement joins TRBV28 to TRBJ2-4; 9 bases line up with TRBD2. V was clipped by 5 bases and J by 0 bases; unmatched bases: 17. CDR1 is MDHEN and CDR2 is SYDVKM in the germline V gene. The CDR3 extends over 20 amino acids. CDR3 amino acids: CASSDPESSGGFLAKNIQYF. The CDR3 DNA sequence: TGTGCCAGCAGTGACCCTGAGAGTAGCGGGGGATTCCTAGCCAAAAACATTCAGTACTTC.

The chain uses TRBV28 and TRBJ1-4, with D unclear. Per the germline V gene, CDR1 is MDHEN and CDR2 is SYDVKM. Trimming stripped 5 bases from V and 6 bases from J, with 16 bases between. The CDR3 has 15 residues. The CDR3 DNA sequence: TGTGCCAGCAGTCCCTACGACGCGCCGCATGAAAAACTGTTTTTT. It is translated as CASSPYDAPHEKLFF.